These 13 T cell receptor beta chains came from one sample sequenced in a study of cytomegalovirus exposure and HLA in healthy donors. Generated by immunoSEQ multiplex PCR, the TCRdb table keeps only in-frame clones and is missing some. The sample has 92,000 or so clones, approximately 96% seen once. Sequenced: PBMCs. These receptors were obtained from a young man in good health and CMV-seronegative.

This clone was observed once. The chain uses TRBV5-6 and TRBJ2-3; 7 bases are a match to TRBD2. This CDR3 has 15 residues. Per the germline V gene, CDR1 is SGHDT and CDR2 is YYEEEE. V lost 2 bases to trimming and J lost 6 bases; unmatched junction nucleotides: 9. The CDR3 reads CASSFWGMGGDTQYF. Written as DNA, the CDR3 is TGTGCCAGCAGCTTTTGGGGTATGGGGGGGGATACGCAGTATTTT.

The V and J genes are TRBV16 and TRBJ2-3; perhaps TRBD1 as D (6 bases). CDR1 and CDR2 from the germline V gene are KGHSY and FQNENV. This CDR3 has 14 amino acids. Trimming cost V 7 bases and J 5 bases, with 16 bases left between them. CDR3 sequence reads: CASNSDRFGDTQYF. CDR3 nucleotide sequence: TGTGCCAGCAACAGCGACAGGTTTGGAGATACGCAGTATTTT.

This clone was detected once. V is TRBV7-3 and J is TRBJ2-3; possible D gene TRBD1, 5 bases. CDR3 size: 14 residues. Trimming took 2 bases from V and 0 from J, leaving 6 bases between them. CDR1 and CDR2 (germline): SGHTA, FQGTGA. The CDR3 DNA reads TGTGCCAGCAGCTTAGGGGCCAGCACAGATACGCAGTATTTT. Translation gives CASSLGASTDTQYF.

This chain links TRBV10-2 with TRBJ2-7, with 14 bases aligning to TRBD2. The CDR3 runs to 15 residues. V trimming: 2 bases; J trimming: 3 bases; junction bases outside the gene matches: 0. Germline V gene lookup returns CDR1 WSHSY and CDR2 SAAADI. CDR3 bases: TGCGCCAGCAGTGAGGGGACTAGCGGGAGCTACGAGCAGTACTTC. Translation gives CASSEGTSGSYEQYF.

This chain links TRBV7-8 with TRBJ1-2, with TRBD1 matching 7 bases. The V gene's germline CDR1 is SGHVS and CDR2 FQNEAQ. The CDR3 spans 16 residues. With V trimmed by 2 bases and J by 1 base, 7 bases remained unmatched. The CDR3: CASSLPTGQNNYGYTF. CDR3 nucleotides: TGTGCCAGCAGCTTACCGACAGGGCAAAATAACTATGGCTACACCTTC.

The chain is built from TRBV28 and TRBJ2-3; 13 nucleotides agree with TRBD2. Germline CDR1 reads MDHEN; CDR2 reads SYDVKM. The CDR3 length is 14 residues. Trimming took 6 bases from V and 5 from J; bases not matched to a gene: 2. CDR3 sequence: CASRLAGGGDTQYF. The CDR3 DNA is TGTGCCAGCAGACTAGCGGGAGGGGGAGATACGCAGTATTTT.

This sequence joins TRBV5-8 and TRBJ2-6, with a possible D match to TRBD1 (6 bases). Germline loops: CDR1 SGHTS, CDR2 YDEGEE. The CDR3 has 16 residues. Trimming removed 4 bases from V and 0 bases from J, with 11 bases in between. This CDR3 reads CASSTSQGSGANVLTF. The DNA for the CDR3 is TGTGCCAGCAGCACCTCACAGGGCTCTGGGGCCAACGTCCTGACTTTC. The whole variable domain, remainder taken from reference TRBV5-8 and TRBJ2-6, is EAGVTQSPTHLIKTRGQQATLRCSPISGHTSVYWYQQALGLGLQFLLWYDEGEERNRGNFPPRFSGRQFPNYSSELNVNALELEDSALYLCASSTSQGSGANVLTFGAGSRLTVL.

The chain combines TRBV4-1 with TRBJ1-2; 8 positions agree with TRBD1. The CDR3 runs 17 residues. Germline trimming cut 0 bases from V and 2 bases from J; bases unmatched to any gene: 8. The germline CDR1 and CDR2 sequences are MGHRA and YSYEKL. For the CDR3, the DNA is TGCGCCAGCAGCCAAGACCAAACAGGGGGTGACAACTATGGCTACACCTTC. Amino acid sequence: CASSQDQTGGDNYGYTF.

The V and J genes are TRBV10-3 and TRBJ2-5; tentatively, D is TRBD2 (5 bases). CDR3 length: 15 amino acids. Germline V CDR1 and CDR2: ENHRY, SYGVKD. Between the trimmed V and J ends, which lost 4 bases and 5 bases, there was a span of 17 bases. The CDR3 loop reads CAISGFGDKRETQYF. The CDR3, as DNA: TGTGCCATCAGTGGGTTCGGGGATAAGCGGGAGACCCAGTACTTC.

The rearrangement uses TRBV14 and TRBJ2-1, with a tentative D call TRBD1 (5 bases). This CDR3 region has 12 residues. V dropped 4 bases and J dropped 10 bases, with 11 bases sitting between them. CDR1 is SGHDN and CDR2 is FVKESK in the germline V gene. CDR3 in amino acids: CASSPSYREQFF. The CDR3 nucleotides are TGTGCCAGCAGCCCATCCTACAGGGAGCAGTTCTTC.

The V and J genes are TRBV11-2 and TRBJ2-2; D unclear. Trimming stripped 0 bases from V and 1 base from J, with 3 bases between. Germline V lookup: CDR1 SGHAT, CDR2 FQNNGV. The CDR3 loop spans 14 amino acids. CDR3 bases: TGTGCCAGCAGCTTAGACGTGAACACCGGGGAGCTGTTTTTT. Amino acids: CASSLDVNTGELFF.

V and J are TRBV10-3 and TRBJ2-3; 8 positions agree with TRBD2. The V segment lost 1 base and the J segment 1 base; nucleotides outside the gene matches: 4. The germline V gene has CDR1 ENHRY and CDR2 SYGVKD. The CDR3 loop spans 16 amino acids. The CDR3 loop is CAISEYREGRTDTQYF. CDR3 coding DNA: TGTGCCATCAGTGAGTACCGGGAGGGCCGCACAGATACGCAGTATTTT.

The CDR3 here is CASSLVQGGYGYTF. The CDR3 nucleotides read TGTGCCAGCAGCTTGGTCCAGGGTGGATATGGCTACACCTTC. The V gene is TRBV5-6, the J gene TRBJ1-2; weak D call: TRBD1 (5 bases). The CDR3 runs to 14 residues. Germline CDR1 SGHDT, CDR2 YYEEEE. The V end was cut by 0 bases, the J end by 5 bases, with 11 bases between.